This TCR beta chain was sequenced for a study of T cell repertoires in cytomegalovirus infection. This CDR3 comprises 13 residues. V lost 1 base and J 10 bases, leaving 10 bases between the germline ends. TCRdb re-derived calls from the reads in MiXCR, one entry per CDR3 protein. The sample consists of around 740,000 distinct CDR3 sequences, approximately 34% of them appearing once. Sequenced sample: PBMCs. The TCR was taken from a human donor in good health (CMV status not recorded). Some clones in this sample may be carry-over from other donors' samples. This rearrangement joins TRBV12-3 or TRBV12-4 to TRBJ1-4; D not resolved. This chain's CDR3 is CASSLDSPRKLFF. For the CDR3, the DNA is TGTGCCAGCAGTTTAGACAGTCCCAGAAAACTGTTTTTT.